The 30 T cell receptor beta chains below come from one sample, sequenced in a study of T cell changes during pregnancy in multiple sclerosis. The protocol was immunoSEQ multiplex PCR, while the TCRdb copy is restricted to in-frame clones and leaves out a portion. The sample comprises more than 90,000 clones, roughly nine tenths of which are singletons, and approximately 1.5% rests with the top ten. Sequenced here: peripheral blood, sampled in the third trimester of pregnancy. All receptors come from a female donor with multiple sclerosis, enrolled in a pregnancy study.

This chain uses TRBV5-1 with TRBJ1-3; perhaps TRBD1 as D (5 bases). CDR1 and CDR2 (germline): SGHRS, YFSETQ. V was pared by 4 bases and J by 0 bases, with 17 bases between. There are 17 residues in the CDR3. The CDR3 reads CASSPGAVGGSGNTIYF. The CDR3 DNA reads as TGCGCCAGCAGCCCGGGTGCGGTGGGGGGCTCTGGAAACACCATATATTTT.

J is TRBJ1-1 and V is TRBV19; 7 positions agree with TRBD1. Germline values: CDR1 LNHDA, CDR2 SQIVND (reference sequence). After removal of 0 bases from V and 1 base from J, the junction contained 2 bases not matched to a gene. This CDR3 contains 15 residues. In DNA, the CDR3 is TGTGCCAGTAGTATAGATGGGACAGCGAACACTGAAGCTTTCTTT. As protein: CASSIDGTANTEAFF. Combining the CDR3 with reference TRBV19 and TRBJ1-1 gives the whole variable domain DGGITQSPKYLFRKEGQNVTLSCEQNLNHDAMYWYRQDPGQGLRLIYYSQIVNDFQKGDIAEGYSVSREKKESFPLTVTSAQKNPTAFYLCASSIDGTANTEAFFGQGTRLTVV.

This clone showed up just a few times. A read error may account for a junction end that differs from germline. V and J are TRBV7-6 and TRBJ2-1; perhaps TRBD1 as D (5 bases). Germline V CDR1 and CDR2: SGHVS, FNYEAQ. CDR3 size: 12 residues. Here the CDR3 DNA reads TGTGCCAGCAGCTTAGGCCAGGGCCCTCGGCTCTTC. This gives the protein CASSLGQGPRLF.

The chain employs TRBV19 and TRBJ1-5, with 8 positions matching TRBD1. The germline CDR1 and CDR2 sequences are LNHDA and SQIVND (reference sequence). V shed 9 bases and J 5 bases; nucleotides not matched to a gene: 9. CDR3 size: 14 residues. The CDR3 nucleotides read TGTGCCAGCAGGCCGGGACAGGCCCATCAGCCCCAGCATTTT. Translation: CASRPGQAHQPQHF.

J is TRBJ2-7 and V is TRBV29-1; D possibly corresponds to TRBD2 (6 bases). CDR1 SQVTM and CDR2 ANQGSEA come from the germline V gene. CDR3 length: 13 residues. Trimming left V 4 bases short and J 3 bases short, with 13 bases between. DNA for the CDR3: TGCAGCGTTGTGTGGAGGGGAGGCTACGAGCAGTACTTC. This gives the protein CSVVWRGGYEQYF.

This clone was picked up one time. V usage is TRBV18 and J usage is TRBJ2-1, with a possible D match to TRBD1 (5 bases). V lost 0 bases and J 8 bases, leaving 14 bases between the germline ends. The germline CDR1 and CDR2 sequences are KGHSH and LQKENI. CDR3 size: 15 residues. In DNA, the CDR3 is TGTGCCAGCTCACCACCGAAGGGGCCAACTGATGAGCAGTTCTTC. Its protein product is CASSPPKGPTDEQFF.

The genes are TRBV29-1 and TRBJ2-5; 8 positions match TRBD1. Germline V gives CDR1 SQVTM, CDR2 ANQGSEA. Trimming at V came to 6 bases and at J to 4 bases, leaving 7 bases not matched to a gene. The CDR3 runs 13 residues. For the CDR3, the DNA is TGCAGCGTACACATCACAGGGGGAGAGACCCAGTACTTC. Translating it yields CSVHITGGETQYF. Full variable domain (rest looked up from reference TRBV29-1 and TRBJ2-5): SAVISQKPSRDICQRGTSLTIQCQVDSQVTMMFWYRQQPGQSLTLIATANQGSEATYESGFVIDKFPISRPNLTFSTLTVSNMSPEDSSIYLCSVHITGGETQYFGPGTRLLVL.

This clone was found once. The V gene is TRBV9, the J gene TRBJ2-5, with a tentative D call TRBD2 (5 bases). Trimming removed 3 bases at V and 7 bases at J, with 16 bases between. Germline V gene data show CDR1 as SGDLS and CDR2 as YYNGEE. The CDR3 is 14 residues long. The CDR3 protein is CASSARRESVTQYF. CDR3 nucleotides: TGTGCCAGCAGCGCGAGACGGGAATCGGTGACCCAGTACTTC.

V usage is TRBV4-1 and J usage is TRBJ2-3, with 14 bases aligning to TRBD2. V lost 0 bases and J lost 7; bases outside the gene matches: 3. CDR1 is MGHRA and CDR2 is YSYEKL in the germline V gene. This CDR3 is built from 16 residues. The CDR3 nucleotides are TGCGCCAGCAGCCAAGATCGACTAGCGGGAGGGAATACGCAGTATTTT. The encoded protein is CASSQDRLAGGNTQYF.

V is TRBV25-1 and J is TRBJ2-3; D might be TRBD1 (5 bases). V was shortened by 6 bases and J by 2 bases, with 18 bases between the two germline ends. CDR1 is MGHDK and CDR2 is SYGVNS in the germline V gene. The CDR3 runs 16 residues. This CDR3 is CASRLTTGSPTDTQYF. CDR3 nucleotides: TGTGCCAGCAGACTTACAACAGGTTCCCCCACAGATACGCAGTATTTT. Filled out from reference TRBV25-1 and TRBJ2-3, the complete variable domain reads EADIYQTPRYLVIGTGKKITLECSQTMGHDKMYWYQQDPGMELHLIHYSYGVNSTEKGDLSSESTVSRIRTEHFPLTLESARPSHTSQYLCASRLTTGSPTDTQYFGPGTRLTVL.

The table lists this clone with a count of one. The chain uses TRBV6-5 and TRBJ1-5; the D gene is possibly TRBD1 (6 bases). V shed 2 bases and J shed 5 bases, with 10 bases lying between them. Germline CDR1 and CDR2: MNHEY and SVGAGI. CDR3 length: 14 amino acids. The CDR3 nucleotides read TGTGCCAGCAGTTACGGCAGGGGCGATCAGCCCCAGCATTTT. Protein product: CASSYGRGDQPQHF.

This rearrangement joins TRBV6-5 to TRBJ1-4, with a weak D call TRBD1 (6 bases). The germline V and J ends were trimmed by 2 bases and 4 bases, with 11 bases remaining between them. This CDR3 is 15 amino acids long. Germline-derived CDR1 and CDR2 are MNHEY and SVGAGI. Here the CDR3 reads CASSYAQGFNEKLFF. The CDR3 region has the DNA TGTGCCAGCAGTTACGCACAGGGCTTTAATGAAAAACTGTTTTTT.

The chain uses TRBV5-6 and TRBJ2-5; 11 bases match TRBD2. CDR3 length: 18 residues. Germline trimming cut 0 bases from V and 5 bases from J; bases unmatched to any gene: 12. CDR1 and CDR2 (germline): SGHDT, YYEEEE. The CDR3 spells CASSLDMSSGGFWETQYF. DNA of the CDR3: TGTGCCAGCAGCTTGGATATGTCTAGCGGGGGGTTCTGGGAGACCCAGTACTTC.

In its sample, this clone was seen once. The chain joins TRBV9 to TRBJ2-5; D ambiguous. The V and J ends lost 0 bases and 4 bases respectively, with 13 bases between them. The germline V gene encodes CDR1 SGDLS and CDR2 YYNGEE. The CDR3 has 15 residues. Written as DNA, the CDR3 is TGTGCCAGCAGCGTAGTAGGAAGAGGAGCAGAGACCCAGTACTTC. It yields the protein CASSVVGRGAETQYF.

The chain has TRBV6-5 and TRBJ1-2; D not resolved. CDR3 length: 13 amino acids. Trimming cost V 4 bases and J 0 bases, with 6 bases left between them. CDR1 and CDR2 from the germline V gene are MNHEY and SVGAGI. CDR3 coding DNA: TGTGCCAGCAGTTTCAGTGCTAACTATGGCTACACCTTC. This encodes CASSFSANYGYTF.

This chain uses TRBV28 with TRBJ1-5, with D uncertain. There are 17 residues in the CDR3. CDR1 and CDR2 from the germline V gene are MDHEN and SYDVKM. V lost 6 bases and J 1 base, leaving 19 bases between the germline ends. The CDR3 region has the DNA TGTGCCAGCAGCCCTCGACGCGCCGGCGGGAGCAATCAGCCCCAGCATTTT. Translated, it gives CASSPRRAGGSNQPQHF.

This clone was seen a single time. The V call is TRBV5-1, the J call TRBJ1-3; possible D gene TRBD1, 6 bases. The CDR3 loop spans 16 amino acids. Trimming took off 0 bases at V and 4 bases at J, with 14 bases between the two ends. In germline, CDR1 is SGHRS, CDR2 YFSETQ. The CDR3 loop is CASSLDLDSAGNTIYF. CDR3 nucleotides: TGCGCCAGCAGCTTGGATCTGGACAGCGCGGGAAACACCATATATTTT.

This sequence joins TRBV25-1 and TRBJ2-1; D possibly corresponds to TRBD1 (6 bases). Germline V gene sequence: CDR1 MGHDK, CDR2 SYGVNS. The CDR3 consists of 13 residues. The V and J ends lost 2 bases and 12 bases respectively, with 14 bases between them. CDR3 loop: CASSEDRKGRQFF. DNA for the CDR3: TGTGCCAGCAGTGAAGACAGGAAGGGACGGCAGTTCTTC.

This chain joins TRBV14 and TRBJ2-3, with 7 nucleotides matching TRBD2. The germline CDR1 and CDR2 sequences are SGHDN and FVKESK. The length of the CDR3 is 17 residues. J lost 6 bases, V lost 4 bases, and 16 bases had no gene match. The CDR3 reads CASSPRGAGLPSDTQYF. The CDR3 DNA is TGTGCCAGCAGCCCGCGAGGAGCGGGGCTCCCTTCGGATACGCAGTATTTT.

V is TRBV7-8 and J is TRBJ2-6, with TRBD1 as a possible D gene (5 bases). V lost 1 base and J 4 bases, leaving 14 bases between the germline ends. CDR1 is SGHVS, CDR2 FQNEAQ, per germline. This CDR3 has 17 amino acids. DNA of the CDR3: TGTGCCAGCAGCTTAGTAGGCAGGGCAGCAGGGGCCAACGTCCTGACTTTC. As protein: CASSLVGRAAGANVLTF.

This clone is a singleton in its sample. The rearrangement uses TRBV5-1 and TRBJ2-7; D perhaps matches TRBD1 (6 bases). Per the germline V gene, CDR1 is SGHRS and CDR2 is YFSETQ. The CDR3 covers 14 residues. V was trimmed by 0 bases and J by 4 bases, leaving 11 bases between them. The CDR3 loop is CASSLDRDRYEQYF. In DNA, the CDR3 is TGCGCCAGCAGCTTGGACAGGGATCGGTACGAGCAGTACTTC.

This clone was seen just once. The rearrangement joins TRBV29-1 to TRBJ2-1, with TRBD1 identical over 7 bases. V shed 8 bases, J shed 7 bases, and the junction held 14 bases outside the gene matches. Germline-derived CDR1 and CDR2 are SQVTM and ANQGSEA. This CDR3 comprises 14 residues. CDR3 amino acids: CSTGQVLSGNEQFF. CDR3 DNA: TGCAGCACCGGACAGGTTCTAAGTGGGAATGAGCAGTTCTTC.

The chain is built from TRBV6-5 and TRBJ2-7; 7 nucleotides line up with TRBD1. This CDR3 has 12 residues. Germline-derived CDR1 and CDR2 are MNHEY and SVGAGI. V was pared by 4 bases and J by 3 bases, with 0 bases of the junction left unmatched. The CDR3 is CASSWTGYEQYF. CDR3 coding DNA: TGTGCCAGCAGTTGGACAGGCTACGAGCAGTACTTC.

The chain couples TRBV5-1 to TRBJ2-5, with D uncertain. The V and J ends lost 1 base and 5 bases respectively, with 12 bases between them. The CDR3 totals 14 residues. Germline assignment: CDR1 SGHRS and CDR2 YFSETQ. In nucleotides, the CDR3 is TGCGCCAGCAGCTTGTCCCGCGGTGAGGAGACCCAGTACTTC. Translated, it gives CASSLSRGEETQYF.

The chain recombines TRBV28 with TRBJ2-7, with a possible D match to TRBD1 (6 bases). The CDR3 loop spans 16 amino acids. V was pared by 2 bases and J by 3 bases, with 17 bases between. The germline V gene has CDR1 MDHEN and CDR2 SYDVKM. The CDR3 DNA reads as TGTGCCAGCAGTTTAATGAAGGGGGAGATGCGCTACGAGCAGTACTTC. Encoded protein: CASSLMKGEMRYEQYF.

The genes are TRBV6-1 and TRBJ1-2; 7 bases agree with TRBD1. The CDR3 runs 13 residues. Trimming removed 6 bases from V and 4 bases from J; junction bases left unmatched: 5. Germline CDR1 MNHNS, CDR2 SASEGT. CDR3 region: CASRETGSYGYTF. CDR3 coding DNA: TGTGCCAGCAGGGAGACAGGGAGCTATGGCTACACCTTC.

The rearrangement joins TRBV9 to TRBJ1-2, with 7 nucleotides matching TRBD1. Germline values: CDR1 SGDLS, CDR2 YYNGEE. V lost 3 bases to trimming and J lost 8 bases; unmatched junction nucleotides: 7. The CDR3 sequence is 13 residues long. CDR3 nucleotides: TGTGCCAGCAGCGCTGACAGGGTAGGAGGCTACACCTTC. This translates into CASSADRVGGYTF.

The chain has TRBV29-1 and TRBJ2-3, with D hard to call. Germline V gene lookup returns CDR1 SQVTM and CDR2 ANQGSEA. Trimming cost V 0 bases and J 1 base, with 5 bases left between them. The CDR3 has 13 residues. CDR3 sequence: CSVEEAGTDTQYF. The DNA for the CDR3 is TGCAGCGTTGAAGAGGCCGGCACAGATACGCAGTATTTT.

The chain employs TRBV7-2 and TRBJ1-1; the D is unclear. V lost 1 base, J lost 4 bases, and 10 bases lay in between. Germline V CDR1 and CDR2: SGHTA, FQGNSA. The CDR3 runs to 14 residues. This CDR3 reads CASSLGAGSTEAFF. CDR3 nucleotides: TGTGCCAGCAGCTTAGGTGCGGGGAGCACTGAAGCTTTCTTT.

This chain joins TRBV4-2 and TRBJ2-1; 8 nucleotides agree with TRBD2. The CDR3 spans 16 residues. Losses at the gene ends were 0 bases for V and 7 bases for J; bases not matched to a gene: 8. Germline values: CDR1 LGHNA, CDR2 YNFKEQ. CDR3 sequence (DNA): TGTGCCAGCAGCCAAGAATTCGGGAGGGCCTTGAATGAGCAGTTCTTC. Protein product: CASSQEFGRALNEQFF.